This T cell receptor (beta chain) was obtained from a study of shared clonotypes between healthy human individuals. CDR1 and CDR2 (germline): LNHDA, SQIVND (reference sequence). After removal of 9 bases from V and 5 bases from J, the junction contained 14 bases not matched to a gene. The CDR3 sequence is 16 residues long. The assay was immunoSEQ multiplex PCR, and TCRdb's table has in-frame clones only and misses some. This table has 1 million to 1.3 million clones, around three quarters appearing once. Sample: memory CD4+ T cells from PBMCs. Subset of the sample: CD45RA-negative fraction. The V gene is TRBV19, the J gene TRBJ2-7, with 12 bases matching TRBD1. This receptor was taken from a man aged 18 to 30 in good health. Some clones in this sample may be carry-over from other donors' samples. Here the CDR3 DNA reads TGTGCCAGCCGGGACAGGGGGCCTCGTTCTGGGGACGAGCAGTACTTC. Its protein is CASRDRGPRSGDEQYF.